A single sample gave rise to the 7 T cell receptor beta chains below, sequenced in a study of PD-L1 blockade in urothelial cancer. Time point indicated: peripheral blood 6 weeks after treatment start. Sequencing was performed with immunoSEQ multiplex PCR; in TCRdb, only in-frame clones are kept and a portion is missing. The profile shows about 50,000 clones, around 89% of them singletons. This material consisted of PBMCs, taken around atezolizumab (anti-PD-L1) treatment. Source of these receptors: a man in his 60s with urothelial cancer.

This clone has only a few counts. V is TRBV7-8 and J is TRBJ1-1; D is ambiguous. From germline, CDR1 is SGHVS and CDR2 FQNEAQ. The ends were cut back, 0 bases at V and 5 bases at J, with 4 bases in the middle. This CDR3 contains 12 residues. CDR3 sequence (DNA): TGTGCCAGCAGCTTAGCAATAACTGAAGCTTTCTTT. It encodes CASSLAITEAFF.

This clone was observed a few times. J is TRBJ2-2 and V is TRBV7-2; D is ambiguous. Germline V gene data show CDR1 as SGHTA and CDR2 as FQGNSA. There are 12 residues in the CDR3. Trimming took 5 bases from V and 3 from J, leaving 4 bases between them. The DNA for the CDR3 is TGTGCCAGCAGCCACTACACCGGGGAGCTGTTTTTT. This encodes CASSHYTGELFF.

V is TRBV18 and J is TRBJ2-3; TRBD1 agrees at 11 bases. From germline, CDR1 is KGHSH and CDR2 LQKENI. The CDR3 consists of 18 residues. The trim removed 4 bases at V and 5 bases at J, leaving 14 bases unmatched. Here the CDR3 reads CASSLTSSPGQGEDTQYF. In DNA, the CDR3 is TGTGCCAGCTCACTAACATCCTCCCCGGGACAGGGGGAAGATACGCAGTATTTT.

The sample holds one count of this clone. J is TRBJ2-4 and V is TRBV11-2; 7 bases fit TRBD2. In germline, CDR1 is SGHAT, CDR2 FQNNGV. The J segment lost 7 bases and the V segment lost 2 bases, leaving 8 bases of the junction unmatched. The CDR3 consists of 15 residues. The CDR3 bases are TGTGCCAGCAGCTTATTGGGGCAGGGAGGGAACATTCAGTACTTC. Translated, it gives CASSLLGQGGNIQYF. Drawing the rest from reference TRBV11-2 and TRBJ2-4, the complete variable domain is EAGVAQSPRYKIIEKRQSVAFWCNPISGHATLYWYQQILGQGPKLLIQFQNNGVVDDSQLPKDRFSAERLKGVDSTLKIQPAKLEDSAVYLCASSLLGQGGNIQYFGAGTRLSVL.

V is TRBV6-5 and J is TRBJ2-3; 7 bases agree with TRBD2. The V and J ends lost 4 bases and 3 bases, in that order; junction bases with no gene match: 7. This CDR3 is 15 amino acids long. Germline CDR1 MNHEY, CDR2 SVGAGI. CDR3 in amino acids: CASSSVGGGTDTQYF. CDR3 sequence (DNA): TGTGCCAGCAGTTCTGTCGGGGGAGGGACAGATACGCAGTATTTT.

The rearrangement links TRBV19 to TRBJ1-5; TRBD1 matches at 10 bases. Germline V lookup: CDR1 LNHDA, CDR2 SQIVND (reference sequence). Losses at the gene ends were 8 bases for V and 5 bases for J; bases not matched to a gene: 15. The CDR3 sequence is 17 residues long. The CDR3 sequence: CASYGGDRGFLYQPQHF. CDR3 in DNA: TGTGCCAGTTATGGGGGGGACAGGGGTTTTCTTTATCAGCCCCAGCATTTT.

This chain connects TRBV11-1 to TRBJ1-2, with D perhaps matching TRBD1 (6 bases). The CDR3 sequence is 15 residues long. Per the germline V gene, CDR1 is SGHAT and CDR2 is FQDESV (reference sequence). The V gene lost 1 base and the J gene lost 7 bases, with 16 bases spanning the gap. CDR3 protein: CASSLEQGAGFGYTF. In nucleotides, the CDR3 is TGTGCCAGCAGCTTAGAACAGGGCGCTGGGTTTGGCTACACCTTC. The full variable domain, rest sourced from reference TRBV11-1 and TRBJ1-2, is EAEVAQSPRYKITEKSQAVAFWCDPISGHATLYWYRQILGQGPELLVQFQDESVVDDSQLPKDRFSAERLKGVDSTLKIQPAELGDSAMYLCASSLEQGAGFGYTFGSGTRLTVV.